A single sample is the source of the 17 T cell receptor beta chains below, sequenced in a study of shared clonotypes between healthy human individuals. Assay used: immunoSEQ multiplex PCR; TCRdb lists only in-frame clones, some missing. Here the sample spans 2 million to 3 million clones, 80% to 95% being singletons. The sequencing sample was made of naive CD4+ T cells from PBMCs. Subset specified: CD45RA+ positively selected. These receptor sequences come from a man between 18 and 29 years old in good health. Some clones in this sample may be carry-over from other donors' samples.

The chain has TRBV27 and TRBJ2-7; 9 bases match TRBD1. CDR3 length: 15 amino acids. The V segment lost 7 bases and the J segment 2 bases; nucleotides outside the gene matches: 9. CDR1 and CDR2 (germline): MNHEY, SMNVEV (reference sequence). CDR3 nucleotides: TGTGCCAGCAAACTTAGGACAGGGGAAACCTACGAGCAGTACTTC. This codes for CASKLRTGETYEQYF.

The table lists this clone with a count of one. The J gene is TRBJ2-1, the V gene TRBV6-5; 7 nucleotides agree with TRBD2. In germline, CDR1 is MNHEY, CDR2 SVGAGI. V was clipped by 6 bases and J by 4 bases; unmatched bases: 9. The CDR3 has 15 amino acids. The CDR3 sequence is CASRAGVILYNEQFF. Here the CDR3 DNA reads TGTGCCAGCAGGGCGGGGGTTATACTTTACAATGAGCAGTTCTTC.

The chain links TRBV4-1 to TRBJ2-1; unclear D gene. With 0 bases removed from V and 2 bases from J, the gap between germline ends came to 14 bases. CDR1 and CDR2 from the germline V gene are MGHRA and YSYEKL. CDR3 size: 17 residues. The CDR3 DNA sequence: TGCGCCAGCAGCCAAGATGGTCGAGTAGTCCCCTACAATGAGCAGTTCTTC. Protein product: CASSQDGRVVPYNEQFF.

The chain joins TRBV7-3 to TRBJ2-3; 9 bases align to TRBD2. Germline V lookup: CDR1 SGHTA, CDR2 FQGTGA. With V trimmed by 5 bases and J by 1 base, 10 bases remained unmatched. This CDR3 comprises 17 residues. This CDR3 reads CASSNDRRTSGTDTQYF. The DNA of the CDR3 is TGTGCCAGCAGCAACGACCGAAGGACTAGCGGCACAGATACGCAGTATTTT.

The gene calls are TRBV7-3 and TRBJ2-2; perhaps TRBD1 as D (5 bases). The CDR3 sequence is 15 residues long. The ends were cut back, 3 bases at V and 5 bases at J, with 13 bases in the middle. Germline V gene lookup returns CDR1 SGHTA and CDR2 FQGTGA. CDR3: CASSFDGYRTGELFF. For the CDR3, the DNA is TGTGCCAGCAGCTTTGATGGGTACAGGACCGGGGAGCTGTTTTTT. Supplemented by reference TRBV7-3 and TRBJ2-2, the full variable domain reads GAGVSQTPSNKVTEKGKYVELRCDPISGHTALYWYRQSLGQGPEFLIYFQGTGAADDSGLPNDRFFAVRPEGSVSTLKIQRTERGDSAVYLCASSFDGYRTGELFFGEGSRLTVL.

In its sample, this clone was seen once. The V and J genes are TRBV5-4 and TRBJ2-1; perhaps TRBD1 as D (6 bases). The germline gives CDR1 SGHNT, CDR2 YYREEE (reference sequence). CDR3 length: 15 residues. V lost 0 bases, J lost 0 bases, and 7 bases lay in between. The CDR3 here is CASSLGTDSYNEQFF. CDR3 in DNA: TGTGCCAGCAGCTTGGGGACAGACTCCTACAATGAGCAGTTCTTC.

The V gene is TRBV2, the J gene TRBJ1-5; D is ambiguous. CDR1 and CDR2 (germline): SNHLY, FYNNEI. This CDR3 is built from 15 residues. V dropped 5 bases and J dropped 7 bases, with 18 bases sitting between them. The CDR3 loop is CASSLRPRLDQPQHF. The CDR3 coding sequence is TGTGCCAGCAGTCTGAGGCCCAGGTTGGACCAGCCCCAGCATTTT.

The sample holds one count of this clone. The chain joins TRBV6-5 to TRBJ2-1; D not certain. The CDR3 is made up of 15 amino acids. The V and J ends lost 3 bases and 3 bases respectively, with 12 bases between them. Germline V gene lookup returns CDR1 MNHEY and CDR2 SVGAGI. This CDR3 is CASSYSHPSYNEQFF. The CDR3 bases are TGTGCCAGCAGTTATAGCCATCCCAGCTACAATGAGCAGTTCTTC.

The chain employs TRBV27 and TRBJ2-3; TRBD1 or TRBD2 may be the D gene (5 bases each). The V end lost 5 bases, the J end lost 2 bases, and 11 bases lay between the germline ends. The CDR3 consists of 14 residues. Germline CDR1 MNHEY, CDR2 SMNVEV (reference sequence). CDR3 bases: TGTGCCAGCAGTCCCCAGGGAGCCACAGATACGCAGTATTTT. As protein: CASSPQGATDTQYF.

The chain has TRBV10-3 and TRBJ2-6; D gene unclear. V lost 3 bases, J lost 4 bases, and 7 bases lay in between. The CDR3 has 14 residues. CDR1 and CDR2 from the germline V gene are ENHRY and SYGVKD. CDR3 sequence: CAISESAGANVLTF. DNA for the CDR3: TGTGCCATCAGTGAAAGTGCCGGGGCCAACGTCCTGACTTTC.

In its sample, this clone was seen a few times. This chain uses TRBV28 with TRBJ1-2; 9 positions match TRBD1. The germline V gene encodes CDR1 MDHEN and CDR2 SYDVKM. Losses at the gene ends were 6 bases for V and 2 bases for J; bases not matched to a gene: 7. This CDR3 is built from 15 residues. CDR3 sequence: CASSHRTGVNYGYTF. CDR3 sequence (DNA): TGTGCCAGCAGCCACCGGACAGGGGTCAACTATGGCTACACCTTC.

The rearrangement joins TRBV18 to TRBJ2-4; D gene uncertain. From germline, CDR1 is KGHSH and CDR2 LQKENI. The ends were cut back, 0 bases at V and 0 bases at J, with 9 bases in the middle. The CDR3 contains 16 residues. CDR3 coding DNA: TGTGCCAGCTCACCACCGTTGAAGGTAGCCAAAAACATTCAGTACTTC. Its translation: CASSPPLKVAKNIQYF. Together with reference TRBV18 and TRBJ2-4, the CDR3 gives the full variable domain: NAGVMQNPRHLVRRRGQEARLRCSPMKGHSHVYWYRQLPEEGLKFMVYLQKENIIDESGMPKERFSAEFPKEGPSILRIQQVVRGDSAAYFCASSPPLKVAKNIQYFGAGTRLSVL.

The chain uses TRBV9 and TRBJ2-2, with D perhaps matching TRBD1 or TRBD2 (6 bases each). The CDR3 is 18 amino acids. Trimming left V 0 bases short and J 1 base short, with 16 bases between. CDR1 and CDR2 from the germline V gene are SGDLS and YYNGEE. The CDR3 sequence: CASSVEQGTYMNTGELFF. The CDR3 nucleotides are TGTGCCAGCAGCGTAGAGCAGGGGACTTACATGAACACCGGGGAGCTGTTTTTT. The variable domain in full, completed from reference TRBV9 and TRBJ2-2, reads DSGVTQTPKHLITATGQRVTLRCSPRSGDLSVYWYQQSLDQGLQFLIQYYNGEERAKGNILERFSAQQFPDLHSELNLSSLELGDSALYFCASSVEQGTYMNTGELFFGEGSRLTVL.

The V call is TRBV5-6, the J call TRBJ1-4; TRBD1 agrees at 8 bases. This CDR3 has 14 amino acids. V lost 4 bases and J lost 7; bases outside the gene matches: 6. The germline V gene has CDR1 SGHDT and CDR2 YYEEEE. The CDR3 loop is CASSGLGQAEKLFF. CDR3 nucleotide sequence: TGTGCCAGCAGCGGGCTGGGACAGGCTGAAAAACTGTTTTTT.

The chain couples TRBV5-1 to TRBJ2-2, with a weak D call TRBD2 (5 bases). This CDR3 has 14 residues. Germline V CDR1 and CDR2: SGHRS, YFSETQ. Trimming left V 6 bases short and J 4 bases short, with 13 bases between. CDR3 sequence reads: CASTVEDFTGELFF. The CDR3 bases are TGCGCCAGCACCGTTGAGGACTTCACCGGGGAGCTGTTTTTT.

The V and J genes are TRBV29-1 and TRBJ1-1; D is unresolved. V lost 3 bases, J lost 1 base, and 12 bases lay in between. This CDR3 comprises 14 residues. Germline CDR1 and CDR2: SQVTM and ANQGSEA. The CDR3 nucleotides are TGCAGCGTTGACCGCAGGCGGGGGAACACTGAAGCTTTCTTT. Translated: CSVDRRRGNTEAFF.

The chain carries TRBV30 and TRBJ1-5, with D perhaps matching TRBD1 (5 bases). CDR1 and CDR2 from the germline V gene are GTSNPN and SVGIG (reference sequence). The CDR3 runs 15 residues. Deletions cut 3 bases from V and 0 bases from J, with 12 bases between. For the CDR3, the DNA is TGTGCCTGGAGCGACGGGGGGAATAGCAATCAGCCCCAGCATTTT. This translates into CAWSDGGNSNQPQHF.